This passage covers 6 T cell receptor beta chains from one sample sequenced in a study of glioma-infiltrating T cells (dated by TCRdb to the mid-2010s). For sequencing, an Illumina MiSeq was employed. The iRepertoire nested amplicon-rescue multiplex PCR (arm-PCR) platform was used to amplify TCR alpha and beta CDR3 regions from RNA. Through fastp at Q25 and MiXCR, TCRdb rebuilt clones from the public reads, retaining in-frame beta chains. Rows with a matching CDR3 protein are joined into one entry that keeps the most common DNA and genes. This sample has tens of thousands of distinct CDR3 sequences in its table, and roughly 37% of those were observed once. Roughly two fifths of the sample lies in the top ten. What was sequenced was glioma tissue, nonneoplastic brain tissue, or PBMCs (not recorded which). Every receptor here comes from a human donor with low-grade glioma or glioblastoma, undergoing nonglioma brain surgery, or in good health (not recorded which).

The chain uses TRBV19 and TRBJ1-5; the D gene is possibly TRBD1 (6 bases). Deletions cut 3 bases from V and 1 base from J, with 13 bases between. Looked up from germline, CDR1 is LNHDA and CDR2 is SQIVND (reference sequence). The CDR3 runs to 16 residues. The CDR3 nucleotides are TGTGCCAGTAGTATTCTGCAGGGGTGGAGCAATCAGCCCCAGCATTTT. This codes for CASSILQGWSNQPQHF.

This clonotype has a count of ten or more. The genes are TRBV28 and TRBJ1-5; unclear D gene. Germline V CDR1 and CDR2: MDHEN, SYDVKM. The CDR3 totals 12 residues. The V end lost 6 bases, the J end lost 3 bases, and 6 bases lay between the germline ends. For the CDR3, the DNA is TGTGCCAGCAGCAGGAACAATCAGCCCCAGCATTTT. It is translated as CASSRNNQPQHF.

Of note for this clonotype: The junction and the germline gene differ at one end; a read error may be behind it. The chain uses TRBV27 and TRBJ1-3, with a possible D match to TRBD1 (6 bases). Per germline, CDR1 MNHEY and CDR2 SMNVEV (reference sequence). This CDR3 has 16 residues. The CDR3 nucleotides are TGTGCCAGCAGTCCCCGGGACAATCAACGAGCAAACGCCATGTATTTT. Its translation: CASSPRDNQRANAMYF.

V and J are TRBV19 and TRBJ2-7; unclear D gene. Per germline, CDR1 LNHDA and CDR2 SQIVND (reference sequence). CDR3 length: 14 residues. V dropped 3 bases and J dropped 7 bases, with 16 bases sitting between them. The CDR3 spells CASSIGRSHNEQYF. CDR3 DNA sequence: TGTGCCAGTAGTATTGGGCGGTCCCACAATGAGCAGTACTTC. Full variable domain (rest looked up from reference TRBV19 and TRBJ2-7): DGGITQSPKYLFRKEGQNVTLSCEQNLNHDAMYWYRQDPGQGLRLIYYSQIVNDFQKGDIAEGYSVSREKKESFPLTVTSAQKNPTAFYLCASSIGRSHNEQYFGPGTRLTVT.

This clonotype has a count of ten or more. V and J are TRBV15 and TRBJ2-3; 10 nucleotides match TRBD1. CDR1 LNHNV and CDR2 YYDKDF come from the germline V gene (reference sequence). This CDR3 has 16 amino acids. Trimming removed 0 bases from V and 4 bases from J; junction bases left unmatched: 4. The CDR3, as DNA: TGTGCCACCAGCAGAGAGATCGGGACAGGGGCAGATACGCAGTATTTT. Translation: CATSREIGTGADTQYF.

V gene TRBV6-2 or TRBV6-3 combines with J gene TRBJ2-7; TRBD2 matches at 10 bases. CDR3 length: 18 amino acids. J was trimmed by 0 bases and V by 6 bases; bases with no gene match: 14. The V gene's germline CDR1 is MNHEY and CDR2 SVGEGT. CDR3 sequence reads: CASRASTSGIRSSYEQYF. The CDR3 DNA is TGTGCCAGCAGAGCCAGCACTAGCGGGATAAGGAGCTCCTACGAGCAGTACTTC.